The present entry profiles one TCR beta chain with its context. The target of this receptor is not known. Nothing much larger sits one base from this clone, and base qualities are not available. This sample is part of a study of OX40 agonist ivuxolimab in advanced cancers. Background for the entire study: Ivuxolimab was a fully human IgG2 agonistic monoclonal antibody targeting the costimulatory receptor OX40 (CD134). Intravenous ivuxolimab was administered to patients every 2 weeks at six dose levels: 0.01, 0.1, 0.3, 1.5, 3 and 10 mg/kg. Among the approximately 54 dose-escalation patients, approximately 20 had hepatocellular carcinoma, around 15 melanoma, 9 renal cell carcinoma and 9 head and neck cancer. In the dose-escalation cohort, approximately 82% of patients were male, and the mean age was roughly 60 years, with a range of about 23 to 85. Patients were allowed to have had prior anti-PD-1, anti-PD-L1 or anti-CTLA-4 therapy, and around 43% of the dose-escalation patients had been treated with checkpoint inhibitors. Partial responses occurred in three dose-escalation patients, of whom one had hepatocellular carcinoma and two had cutaneous melanoma. The point of sequencing TCRbeta in the periphery was to test whether ivuxolimab changed TCR sequence diversity and drove clonal T-cell expansion. The paper describes the monotherapy dose-escalation part (N = 52 patients) of the phase I trial of ivuxolimab. The paper's findings and limits, for the study overall: The antigen specificity of the clonally expanded peripheral T cells was not determined. In the 0.1-3.0 mg/kg groups, partial responders had among the lowest normalized peripheral clonal expansion, particularly in CD8+ T cells. At doses of 0.1 to 3.0 mg/kg, clonal expansion of both CD4+ and CD8+ T cells in blood was seen between baseline and week 6. Low levels of normalized T-cell clonal expansion were also seen in some nonresponding patients. After ivuxolimab, more expanded clones were found on average in CD8+ T cells than in CD4+ T cells.

The trial excluded patients who had a history of autoimmune disease or were on systemic immunosuppression. Peripheral blood for TCR sequencing was collected from all dose cohorts at baseline, on cycle 4 day 1, and on cycle 7 day 1. The samples were drawn from a first-in-human, open-label, multicenter phase I dose-escalation trial of ivuxolimab. Adults with locally advanced or metastatic melanoma, renal cell carcinoma, hepatocellular carcinoma or head and neck squamous cell carcinoma were enrolled in the trial. Before TCR sequencing, CD4+ and CD8+ T cells were separately sorted from peripheral blood. Trimming accounts for 5 bases at V and 5 bases at J, while the number of junction bases matched to no gene is 7. The germline V gene (reference sequence) specifies MNHEY as CDR1 and SMNVEV as CDR2. The CDR3 spans 14 residues, from the cysteine through the phenylalanine. CDR3 DNA is the only sequence kept; it has 42 bases, read in frame from the first base.

For sequencing of the TCRbeta CDR3 region, genomic DNA was extracted from the sorted cells. The immunoSEQ Assay was used for sequencing of TCRbeta CDR3 regions. What TCRdb holds here is the immuneACCESS table cut down to in-frame rearrangements. Part of the clones is not present; checked against another copy, under half of the missing clones reflect an unresolved V gene, and the others are unexplained. The sample table contains some 62,000 clones; only one count was recorded for roughly 81% of them. The ten largest account for approximately 9.4% of the sample. This clonotype was sampled from an adult with an advanced solid tumor such as melanoma, head and neck, liver or kidney cancer. The chain is assembled from TRBV27 and TRBJ1-1, and 8 bases in between align with TRBD1. Sequencing was performed on CD4+ or CD8+ T cells sorted from blood, taken in a trial of the OX40 agonist ivuxolimab. In nucleotide form, the sequence is TGTGCCAGCAGTACGACAGGGGCGAGAACTGAAGCTTTCTTT. Its translation reads: CASSTTGARTEAFF.